By share of the sample, the clone carrying this T cell receptor (delta chain) is large (0.1 to 1%). The sample carries other DNA sequences with the same CDR3. TCRdb re-processed the reads via CATT. The sample yields more than 1,500 delta-chain clones, about 8% seen once. The CDR3 totals 20 residues. Per the germline V gene, CDR1 is TSWWSYY and CDR2 is QGS. With 0 bases clipped from V and 2 bases from J, the junction kept 13 bases outside the gene matches. This entry comes from a study of gamma-delta chains in newborns, infants, children. Study as a whole: Microbial exposure reportedly drives polyclonal innate γδ T cell expansion after birth.

Material for sequencing was blood. The sequence was obtained from a child who was a newborn, infant or young child, either healthy, febrile or measles-vaccinated (not recorded which). The chain combines TRDV1 with TRDJ1; 12 bases agree with TRDD3. The CDR3 DNA reads TGTGCTCTTGGGGAACTCATCGGCTGGGGGATACGCTGCAGTACCGATAAACTCATCTTT. Amino acids: CALGELIGWGIRCSTDKLIF.